One sample yielded the 23 T cell receptor beta chains listed below, sequenced in a study of blood T cell repertoires in COVID-19. Using immunoSEQ multiplex PCR, the repertoire was profiled, and TCRdb retains in-frame clones only, with some absent. The sample yields approximately 300,000 clones, almost 90% seen once. Sequenced input: PBMCs or T cells enriched from blood (not recorded which). Receptors were obtained from a woman aged 18 to 35 with acute COVID-19.

This chain joins TRBV28 and TRBJ2-1, with a tentative D call TRBD2 (5 bases). V dropped 2 bases and J dropped 6 bases, with 11 bases sitting between them. The germline V gene has CDR1 MDHEN and CDR2 SYDVKM. The CDR3 is 14 residues long. CDR3 nucleotides: TGTGCCAGCAGTTTAGGAGCGGCGACCAATGAGCAGTTCTTC. It yields the protein CASSLGAATNEQFF.

This rearrangement joins TRBV5-1 to TRBJ2-1; D remains unclear. CDR3 size: 12 residues. V lost 1 base to trimming and J lost 8 bases, with 7 bases between them. From germline, CDR1 is SGHRS and CDR2 YFSETQ. This CDR3 reads CASSLILDEQFF. The CDR3 nucleotides read TGCGCCAGCAGCTTGATCCTAGATGAGCAGTTCTTC. The variable domain in full, completed from reference TRBV5-1 and TRBJ2-1, reads KAGVTQTPRYLIKTRGQQVTLSCSPISGHRSVSWYQQTPGQGLQFLFEYFSETQRNKGNFPGRFSGRQFSNSRSEMNVSTLELGDSALYLCASSLILDEQFFGPGTRLTVL.

The chain carries TRBV5-1 and TRBJ2-1; 10 bases align to TRBD2. The CDR3 extends over 19 amino acids. Germline CDR1 reads SGHRS; CDR2 reads YFSETQ. With 5 bases clipped from V and 4 bases from J, the junction kept 18 bases outside the gene matches. The CDR3 reads CASSPAGLAGEGNYNEQFF. DNA for the CDR3: TGCGCCAGCAGTCCGGCGGGGCTAGCGGGAGAGGGGAATTACAATGAGCAGTTCTTC.

Only one count was recorded for this clone. The chain has TRBV3-1 (or the pseudogene TRBV3-2) and TRBJ1-3; D gene uncertain. The V end was cut by 0 bases, the J end by 4 bases, with 7 bases between. Germline assignment: CDR1 LGHDT and CDR2 YNNKEL (reference sequence). The CDR3 runs 14 residues. The CDR3 DNA reads as TGTGCCAGCAGCCAAGAAATACGGGGAAACACCATATATTTT. It specifies CASSQEIRGNTIYF.

The gene calls are TRBV15 and TRBJ2-7; the match to TRBD1 covers 9 bases. The CDR3 loop spans 16 amino acids. Germline CDR1 LNHNV, CDR2 YYDKDF (reference sequence). Trimming at V came to 0 bases and at J to 5 bases, leaving 8 bases not matched to a gene. CDR3 region: CATSREQRTGVDEQYF. As DNA, the CDR3 is TGTGCCACCAGCAGAGAGCAAAGGACAGGGGTTGACGAGCAGTACTTC.

The chain recombines TRBV30 with TRBJ2-1; D uncertain. This CDR3 comprises 13 residues. Germline V gene data show CDR1 as GTSNPN and CDR2 as SVGIG (reference sequence). Trimming removed 1 base at V and 3 bases at J, with 7 bases between. CDR3 DNA sequence: TGTGCCTGGAGTGATATCAGCTACAATGAGCAGTTCTTC. Translated, it gives CAWSDISYNEQFF.

The J gene is TRBJ2-7, the V gene TRBV21-1; the D call of TRBD2 is as the table states it, not checked on the DNA. TRBV21-1 is listed as a pseudogene. The CDR3 spans 15 residues. The CDR3 loop is CASSTSGGDLSEQYF. CDR3 nucleotides: TGTGCCAGCAGCACCTCGGGGGGCGATCTATCCGAGCAGTACTTC.

In the case of this clone: Other DNA sequences within the sample encode an identical CDR3. The chain joins TRBV30 to TRBJ1-1, with no clear D. Trimming removed 0 bases from V and 1 base from J, with 6 bases in between. This CDR3 is 13 amino acids long. CDR1 and CDR2 from the germline V gene are GTSNPN and SVGIG (reference sequence). CDR3 nucleotides: TGTGCCTGGAGTGTACTTGGGAACACTGAAGCTTTCTTT. Amino acids: CAWSVLGNTEAFF.

The chain joins TRBV6-4 to TRBJ1-6; 8 bases map to TRBD1. Germline V gene lookup returns CDR1 MRHNA and CDR2 SNTAGT. The CDR3 loop spans 16 amino acids. The ends lost 6 bases at V and 5 bases at J; junction bases unmatched: 9. The CDR3 spells CASRIPTGADNSPLHF. The DNA for the CDR3 is TGTGCCAGCAGGATACCGACAGGGGCCGATAATTCACCCCTCCACTTT.

The chain carries TRBV11-3 and TRBJ1-1; D gene uncertain. Germline CDR1 and CDR2: SGHNT and YENEEA. Deletions cut 5 bases from V and 5 bases from J, with 12 bases between. This CDR3 region has 13 residues. CDR3 in DNA: TGTGCCAGCAGCCCAGAGGTTGGGACTGAAGCTTTCTTT. It yields the protein CASSPEVGTEAFF.

The chain has TRBV5-1 and TRBJ2-2; 10 bases are a match to TRBD2. This CDR3 spans 15 amino acids. The trim removed 1 base at V and 7 bases at J, leaving 4 bases unmatched. Looked up from germline, CDR1 is SGHRS and CDR2 is YFSETQ. The CDR3 is CASSLTSGIFGELFF. The CDR3 nucleotides read TGCGCCAGCAGCTTGACTAGCGGGATATTCGGGGAGCTGTTTTTT.

The V call is TRBV10-3, the J call TRBJ2-1, with 8 bases that match TRBD2. V dropped 10 bases and J dropped 4; count of bases not matched to a gene: 6. Germline V gene data show CDR1 as ENHRY and CDR2 as SYGVKD. This CDR3 is 13 amino acids long. The CDR3 coding sequence is TGTGCCACCCATAGCGGGATGTACAATGAGCAGTTCTTC. Translating it yields CATHSGMYNEQFF.

The chain uses TRBV7-2 and TRBJ2-1; TRBD2 aligns across 10 bases. In germline, CDR1 is SGHTA, CDR2 FQGNSA. Trimming took 4 bases from V and 2 from J; bases not matched to a gene: 2. The CDR3 runs to 15 residues. The CDR3 region is CASSYLAGAYNEQFF. The CDR3 nucleotides are TGTGCCAGCAGCTATCTAGCGGGAGCCTACAATGAGCAGTTCTTC.

The V and J genes are TRBV4-1 and TRBJ2-1, with TRBD2 matching 8 bases. With V trimmed by 0 bases and J by 3 bases, 7 bases remained unmatched. The CDR3 contains 17 residues. Germline V CDR1 and CDR2: MGHRA, YSYEKL. CDR3 bases: TGCGCCAGCAGCCAAGATTCGGGGCTAGCGGGCTACAATGAGCAGTTCTTC. Its translation is CASSQDSGLAGYNEQFF.

The chain recombines TRBV9 with TRBJ1-1, with D possibly being TRBD1 (6 bases). V gave up 0 bases and J gave up 5 bases, with 17 bases separating them. Germline V gene sequence: CDR1 SGDLS, CDR2 YYNGEE. The CDR3 covers 16 residues. The CDR3 DNA follows: TGTGCCAGCAGCGTAGGGGACAAAGGGGTGCGTACTGAAGCTTTCTTT. Its translation: CASSVGDKGVRTEAFF.

This clone has only one observation. The V and J genes are TRBV5-1 and TRBJ2-2; tentatively, D is TRBD1 (5 bases). Trimming removed 0 bases at V and 0 bases at J, with 6 bases between. Germline assignment: CDR1 SGHRS and CDR2 YFSETQ. This CDR3 spans 15 amino acids. The CDR3 coding sequence is TGCGCCAGCAGCTTGGGCAGGGCGAACACCGGGGAGCTGTTTTTT. Protein product: CASSLGRANTGELFF.

The rearrangement uses TRBV6-5 and TRBJ2-7; the D is unclear. Deletions cut 8 bases from V and 5 bases from J, with 16 bases between. The CDR3 loop spans 13 amino acids. Germline CDR1 reads MNHEY; CDR2 reads SVGAGI. The CDR3 loop reads CASGQPPRDEQYF. The DNA of the CDR3 is TGTGCCAGCGGTCAACCCCCTAGAGACGAGCAGTACTTC.

The chain has TRBV7-8 and TRBJ1-2; 12 bases map to TRBD1. Germline CDR1 and CDR2: SGHVS and FQNEAQ. The V gene end was trimmed by 5 bases and the J gene end by 7 bases; junction bases not matched to a gene: 14. The CDR3 sequence is 17 residues long. The CDR3 here is CASSPGTGGARVGGYTF. CDR3 DNA sequence: TGTGCCAGCAGCCCGGGGACAGGGGGCGCGAGAGTAGGTGGCTACACCTTC.

The chain joins TRBV28 to TRBJ1-2, with 10 bases that match TRBD1. Germline V CDR1 and CDR2: MDHEN, SYDVKM. Unmatched junction bases numbered 7, after V lost 4 bases and J lost 8 bases. The CDR3 is made up of 14 amino acids. The DNA of the CDR3 is TGTGCCAGCAGTTCGGACAGGGGGGTAACGGGCTACACCTTC. Translating it yields CASSSDRGVTGYTF.

V and J are TRBV28 and TRBJ1-1; D remains unclear. Trimming removed 3 bases from V and 1 base from J, with 9 bases in between. Per germline, CDR1 MDHEN and CDR2 SYDVKM. The CDR3 spans 14 residues. The CDR3 spells CASSFEEENTEAFF. In DNA form, the CDR3 reads TGTGCCAGCAGTTTTGAGGAAGAGAACACTGAAGCTTTCTTT.

The rearrangement links TRBV18 to TRBJ1-1; possibly TRBD1 for D (6 bases). The CDR3 covers 15 residues. The V and J ends lost 6 bases and 0 bases respectively, with 14 bases between them. Germline CDR1 is KGHSH and CDR2 is LQKENI. DNA of the CDR3: TGTGCCAGCTCGCTCAGACAGGAGATGAACACTGAAGCTTTCTTT. Its protein product is CASSLRQEMNTEAFF.

The chain is built from TRBV12-3 or TRBV12-4 and TRBJ2-7, with TRBD1 as a possible D gene (5 bases). The germline V and J ends were trimmed by 5 bases and 3 bases, with 8 bases remaining between them. The CDR3 runs 12 residues. Here the CDR3 DNA reads TGTGCCAGCAGTCGCCAGGGCTACGAGCAGTACTTC. Amino acid sequence: CASSRQGYEQYF.

V and J are TRBV7-6 and TRBJ2-1; 12 bases are shared with TRBD2. Germline CDR1 reads SGHVS; CDR2 reads FNYEAQ. The trim removed 5 bases at V and 5 bases at J, leaving 7 bases unmatched. The length of the CDR3 is 16 residues. The CDR3 sequence: CASSPLRLAGDNEQFF. DNA of the CDR3: TGTGCCAGCAGCCCCCTGAGACTAGCGGGGGACAATGAGCAGTTCTTC.